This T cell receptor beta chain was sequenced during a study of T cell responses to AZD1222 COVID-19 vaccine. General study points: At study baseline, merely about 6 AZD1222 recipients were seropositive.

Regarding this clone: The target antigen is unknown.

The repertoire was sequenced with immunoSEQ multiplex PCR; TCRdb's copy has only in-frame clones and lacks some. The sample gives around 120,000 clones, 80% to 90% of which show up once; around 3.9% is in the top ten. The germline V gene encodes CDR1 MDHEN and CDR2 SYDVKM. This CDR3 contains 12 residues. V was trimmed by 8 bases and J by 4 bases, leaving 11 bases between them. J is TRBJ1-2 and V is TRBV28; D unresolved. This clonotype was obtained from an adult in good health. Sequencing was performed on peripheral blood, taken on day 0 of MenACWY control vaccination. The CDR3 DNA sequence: TGTGCCAGCGTAGGGTCCGGCTATGGCTACACCTTC. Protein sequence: CASVGSGYGYTF.